The 24 T cell receptor beta chains presented below share a single source sample, sequenced in a study of OX40 agonist ivuxolimab in advanced cancers. Profiled with immunoSEQ multiplex PCR; TCRdb holds only in-frame clones, not every one. The profile shows roughly 76,000 clones, 85% to 90% of them singletons. Material: CD4+ or CD8+ T cells sorted from blood, obtained in a trial of the OX40 agonist ivuxolimab. Receptor source: an adult with an advanced solid tumor such as melanoma, head and neck, liver or kidney cancer.

V and J are TRBV13 and TRBJ2-3; D may match TRBD1 or TRBD2 (6 bases each). The germline V gene has CDR1 PRHDT and CDR2 FYEKMQ (reference sequence). The CDR3 is 15 residues long. V lost 2 bases and J 3 bases, leaving 12 bases between the germline ends. DNA of the CDR3: TGTGCCAGCAGCTTATATCCGGGGGCTACAGATACGCAGTATTTT. Residues: CASSLYPGATDTQYF.

The chain is built from TRBV11-3 and TRBJ2-5; maybe TRBD2 (5 bases). Trimming cost V 0 bases and J 5 bases, with 7 bases left between them. This CDR3 has 13 residues. Germline V gene lookup returns CDR1 SGHNT and CDR2 YENEEA. CDR3 amino acids: CASSLDRRETQYF. The CDR3 DNA reads as TGTGCCAGCAGCTTAGACCGGAGGGAGACCCAGTACTTC.

Comment on this clone: In the same sample, other DNA sequences code for this CDR3. The chain carries TRBV6-5 and TRBJ2-7; D may correspond to TRBD1 or TRBD2 (5 bases each). The CDR3 covers 14 residues. In germline, CDR1 is MNHEY, CDR2 SVGAGI. The ends were cut back, 2 bases at V and 2 bases at J, with 10 bases in the middle. Here the CDR3 DNA reads TGTGCCAGCAGTTACGGCCAGGGAGCCTACGAGCAGTACTTC. As protein: CASSYGQGAYEQYF.

This CDR3 is CASSVLGGGELFF. CDR3 sequence (DNA): TGTGCCAGCAGTGTTCTCGGGGGCGGGGAGCTGTTTTTT. J is TRBJ2-2 and V is TRBV6-1; TRBD2 might be the D (6 bases). Trimming cost V 4 bases and J 7 bases, with 10 bases left between them. The V gene's germline CDR1 is MNHNS and CDR2 SASEGT. CDR3 length: 13 residues.

This sequence joins TRBV19 and TRBJ2-7; no definite D call. Trimming cost V 4 bases and J 2 bases, with 9 bases left between them. Germline loops: CDR1 LNHDA, CDR2 SQIVND (reference sequence). The CDR3 is made up of 13 amino acids. The chain's CDR3 is CASSRTATYEQYF. DNA of the CDR3: TGTGCCAGTAGTAGGACGGCTACCTACGAGCAGTACTTC.

DNA for the CDR3: TGTGCCAGCAGTGCCGTACCCAGGGGTAGCTCCTACAATGAGCAGTTCTTC. This codes for CASSAVPRGSSYNEQFF. V gene TRBV6-4 combines with J gene TRBJ2-1, with TRBD1 as a possible D gene (6 bases). Germline V gene lookup returns CDR1 MRHNA and CDR2 SNTAGT. The CDR3 loop spans 17 amino acids. V lost 4 bases, J lost 0 bases, and 16 bases lay in between.

The CDR3 is CASSLFVSAGGVTNEKLFF. The CDR3 DNA reads TGTGCCAGCAGTTTATTTGTCTCGGCAGGGGGGGTAACTAATGAAAAACTGTTTTTT. V gene TRBV27 combines with J gene TRBJ1-4, with TRBD1 matching 7 bases. With 1 base clipped from V and 1 base from J, the junction kept 12 bases outside the gene matches. The CDR3 totals 19 residues. Germline CDR1 and CDR2: MNHEY and SMNVEV (reference sequence).

This rearrangement joins TRBV30 to TRBJ2-2; D possibly corresponds to TRBD1 (6 bases). Germline CDR1 is GTSNPN and CDR2 is SVGIG (reference sequence). The CDR3 extends over 14 amino acids. The ends were cut back, 3 bases at V and 7 bases at J, with 15 bases in the middle. CDR3 sequence reads: CAWRRDIGSGELFF. The CDR3 bases are TGTGCCTGGAGACGGGACATCGGTAGCGGGGAGCTGTTTTTT. Full variable domain (outside the CDR3, taken from reference TRBV30 and TRBJ2-2): SQTIHQWPATLVQPVGSPLSLECTVEGTSNPNLYWYRQAAGRGLQLLFYSVGIGQISSEVPQNLSASRPQDRQFILSSKKLLLSDSGFYLCAWRRDIGSGELFFGEGSRLTVL.

This sequence joins TRBV5-5 and TRBJ1-2; perhaps TRBD1 as D (5 bases). The V and J ends lost 0 bases and 4 bases respectively, with 7 bases between them. The CDR3 is 13 residues long. CDR1 SGHKS and CDR2 YYEKEE come from the germline V gene (reference sequence). In DNA form, the CDR3 reads TGTGCCAGCAGCTTGGCTGACAGCTATGGCTACACCTTC. This sequence encodes CASSLADSYGYTF.

The chain uses TRBV7-9 and TRBJ1-5; D is possibly TRBD1 (6 bases). Looked up from germline, CDR1 is SEHNR and CDR2 is FQNEAQ (reference sequence). Trimming removed 3 bases from V and 3 bases from J, with 12 bases in between. This CDR3 has 15 amino acids. CDR3: CASSLGGQNNQPQHF. The CDR3 DNA follows: TGTGCCAGCAGCTTGGGCGGACAGAACAATCAGCCCCAGCATTTT.

The count of this clone is one. The identical CDR3 is also encoded by other nucleotide sequences in the sample. The gene calls are TRBV28 and TRBJ1-2, with TRBD1 matching over 7 bases. This CDR3 comprises 16 residues. J gave up 4 bases and V 2 bases, and 10 bases lay outside the gene matches. In germline, CDR1 is MDHEN, CDR2 SYDVKM. The CDR3: CASSLQTNRGGYGYTF. For the CDR3, the DNA is TGTGCCAGCAGTTTACAGACCAACAGGGGAGGCTATGGCTACACCTTC.

CDR3 sequence reads: CASSVTGYYGYTF. In DNA form, the CDR3 reads TGTGCCAGCAGTGTTACAGGGTACTATGGCTACACCTTC. The V call is TRBV2, the J call TRBJ1-2; D possibly corresponds to TRBD1 (6 bases). V lost 4 bases, J lost 3 bases, and 9 bases lay in between. Germline CDR1 and CDR2: SNHLY and FYNNEI. The CDR3 consists of 13 residues. Using reference TRBV2 and TRBJ1-2 for the parts outside the CDR3, the full variable domain is EPEVTQTPSHQVTQMGQEVILRCVPISNHLYFYWYRQILGQKVEFLVSFYNNEISEKSEIFDDQFSVERPDGSNFTLKIRSTKLEDSAMYFCASSVTGYYGYTFGSGTRLTVV.

The V and J genes are TRBV5-4 and TRBJ2-3; D might be TRBD1 (5 bases). With 2 bases removed from V and 2 bases from J, the gap between germline ends came to 12 bases. The CDR3 sequence is 15 residues long. Germline V CDR1 and CDR2: SGHNT, YYREEE (reference sequence). CDR3 in amino acids: CASSFGQLFTDTQYF. The CDR3 DNA follows: TGTGCCAGCAGCTTCGGACAACTCTTCACAGATACGCAGTATTTT.

The J gene is TRBJ2-4, the V gene TRBV30; D is undetermined. Per the germline V gene, CDR1 is GTSNPN and CDR2 is SVGIG (reference sequence). The CDR3 contains 11 residues. The V and J ends lost 1 base and 5 bases respectively, with 3 bases between them. CDR3 protein: CAWSGENIQYF. CDR3 bases: TGTGCCTGGAGTGGGGAAAACATTCAGTACTTC. Full variable domain (remainder filled in from reference TRBV30 and TRBJ2-4): SQTIHQWPATLVQPVGSPLSLECTVEGTSNPNLYWYRQAAGRGLQLLFYSVGIGQISSEVPQNLSASRPQDRQFILSSKKLLLSDSGFYLCAWSGENIQYFGAGTRLSVL.

As to this clone: The same CDR3 also results from other DNA sequences found in this sample. V usage is TRBV5-6 and J usage is TRBJ1-5, with 7 nucleotides matching TRBD1. V lost 2 bases to trimming and J lost 5 bases; unmatched junction nucleotides: 1. CDR1 and CDR2 (germline): SGHDT, YYEEEE. The CDR3 covers 13 residues. The CDR3 loop reads CASSLQGYQPQHF. As DNA, the CDR3 is TGTGCCAGCAGCTTACAGGGGTATCAGCCCCAGCATTTT.

This chain joins TRBV6-1 and TRBJ1-2; 7 nucleotides agree with TRBD1. The CDR3 spans 16 residues. V was clipped by 4 bases and J by 0 bases; unmatched bases: 8. Germline assignment: CDR1 MNHNS and CDR2 SASEGT. The CDR3: CASSVGTGTANYGYTF. Written as DNA, the CDR3 is TGTGCCAGCAGTGTGGGAACCGGGACAGCTAACTATGGCTACACCTTC.

The chain employs TRBV10-2 and TRBJ2-1; 7 bases line up with TRBD2. The germline V gene encodes CDR1 WSHSY and CDR2 SAAADI. The CDR3 covers 15 residues. The J segment lost 7 bases and the V segment lost 5 bases, leaving 11 bases of the junction unmatched. DNA for the CDR3: TGCGCCAGCAGTAGAGAGGGAGGGGTGGGAAATGAGCAGTTCTTC. Amino acid sequence: CASSREGGVGNEQFF.

V is TRBV2 and J is TRBJ2-2; TRBD2 matches 7 bases. J gave up 4 bases and V 6 bases, and 17 bases lay outside the gene matches. CDR1 is SNHLY and CDR2 is FYNNEI in the germline V gene. This CDR3 has 18 residues. The CDR3 coding sequence is TGTGCCAGCAGCCCACCATTGGGGGGGGACTCAGTCACCGGGGAGCTGTTTTTT. Its protein is CASSPPLGGDSVTGELFF.

The genes are TRBV4-2 and TRBJ2-5, with 14 bases matching TRBD2. V was pared by 4 bases and J by 3 bases, with 4 bases of the junction left unmatched. The germline V gene has CDR1 LGHNA and CDR2 YNFKEQ. CDR3 length: 16 residues. The CDR3 sequence: CASSRPGLAGEETQYF. The CDR3 DNA sequence: TGTGCCAGCAGCCGACCGGGACTAGCGGGAGAAGAGACCCAGTACTTC.

The chain employs TRBV19 and TRBJ2-6, with TRBD1 matching over 7 bases. The V gene end was trimmed by 6 bases and the J gene end by 2 bases; junction bases not matched to a gene: 4. Germline values: CDR1 LNHDA, CDR2 SQIVND (reference sequence). CDR3 length: 15 amino acids. The DNA for the CDR3 is TGTGCCAGTAGCCTCACAGGGGCTGGGGCCAACGTCCTGACTTTC. This sequence encodes CASSLTGAGANVLTF.

The chain links TRBV6-6 to TRBJ2-3; unclear D gene. The CDR3 consists of 15 residues. Germline V CDR1 and CDR2: MNHNY, SVGAGI (reference sequence). V lost 6 bases, J lost 0 bases, and 13 bases lay in between. The CDR3 region has the DNA TGTGCCAGCAGCGATAGACTGTCTAGCACAGATACGCAGTATTTT. Translated, it gives CASSDRLSSTDTQYF.

This clone was seen once. The V call is TRBV2, the J call TRBJ1-3; D unclear. Germline values: CDR1 SNHLY, CDR2 FYNNEI. CDR3 length: 12 residues. Trimming pared 6 bases from V and 3 bases from J, leaving 6 bases between. CDR3 sequence (DNA): TGTGCCAGCAGGGACGGTGGAAACACCATATATTTT. Translation: CASRDGGNTIYF.

This clone came up a few times. This rearrangement joins TRBV14 to TRBJ2-1; weak D call: TRBD2 (5 bases). Trimming removed 0 bases from V and 6 bases from J, with 12 bases in between. The CDR3 length is 15 residues. In germline, CDR1 is SGHDN, CDR2 FVKESK. CDR3: CASSQEGGSRNEQFF. The CDR3 DNA sequence: TGTGCCAGCAGCCAAGAGGGTGGGAGTCGCAATGAGCAGTTCTTC.

In the case of this clone: At one of its ends the junction is not consistent with the germline gene, which may arise from a read error. The V call is TRBV29-1, the J call TRBJ2-1; the match to TRBD2 covers 7 bases. The CDR3 is made up of 10 amino acids. From germline, CDR1 is SQVTM and CDR2 ANQGSEA. Here the CDR3 reads CSVREGSELF. The CDR3, as DNA: TGCAGCGTTAGGGAGGGTTCTGAGCTCTTC.